This T cell receptor (beta chain) was identified during a study of T cell responses to AZD1222 COVID-19 vaccine. Findings and limits, study-wide: Receipt of two AZD1222 doses was followed by a rise in Spike-specific TCR breadth and depth. Only a handful of individuals given AZD1222 were seropositive at baseline. CD4 TCRs associated with vaccination spanned spike, dominating at 160-218 and 743-854.

The method was immunoSEQ multiplex PCR; TCRdb's version includes in-frame clones alone and lacks a portion of them. The sample has about 110,000 clones, roughly 90% seen once. The CDR3 totals 15 residues. Germline V gives CDR1 MDHEN, CDR2 SYDVKM. V dropped 5 bases and J dropped 9; count of bases not matched to a gene: 7. Notes on this clone: Its target is unknown.

Material: peripheral blood, obtained 28 days after the second AZD1222 dose. The origin of this receptor is an adult who received the AZD1222 COVID-19 vaccine. The chain links TRBV28 to TRBJ1-6; 10 nucleotides line up with TRBD1. CDR3 DNA sequence: TGTGCCAGCAGTAAGCCGGGACAGGGGATTTCACCCCTCCACTTT. Its protein product is CASSKPGQGISPLHF.